This TCR beta chain was sequenced for a study of STAT5B mutations in CD4+ large granular lymphocyte leukemia. Control samples were healthy donors' buffy coats. This CDR3 is built from 17 residues. Germline values: CDR1 SGHVS, CDR2 FNYEAQ. Broader study findings: 8/27 top patient clones versus 2/35 control clones were TRBV06-family. About 25% of private leukemic clonotypes occurred rarely in other patients' non-leukemic repertoires. Without putative leukemic clones, patient CD4-sorted repertoires remained more clonal than healthy CD4+ repertoires.

Worth noting for this clone: Its target is unknown.

The method was immunoSEQ multiplex PCR; TCRdb's version includes in-frame clones alone and lacks a portion of them. The sample has approximately 24,000 clones, around 72% seen once. The gene calls are TRBV7-6 and TRBJ2-5, with 8 bases lining up with TRBD1. The DNA end favors TRBJ2-7, so the J call may be wrong. Material for sequencing was CD4+ T cells from blood buffy coats. The TCR sequence derives from a human donor in good health. CDR3 coding DNA: TGTGCCAGCAGCCCCGAGGACAGGGTGAAAATTAGATACGAGCAGTACTTC. It yields the protein CASSPEDRVKIRYEQYF.